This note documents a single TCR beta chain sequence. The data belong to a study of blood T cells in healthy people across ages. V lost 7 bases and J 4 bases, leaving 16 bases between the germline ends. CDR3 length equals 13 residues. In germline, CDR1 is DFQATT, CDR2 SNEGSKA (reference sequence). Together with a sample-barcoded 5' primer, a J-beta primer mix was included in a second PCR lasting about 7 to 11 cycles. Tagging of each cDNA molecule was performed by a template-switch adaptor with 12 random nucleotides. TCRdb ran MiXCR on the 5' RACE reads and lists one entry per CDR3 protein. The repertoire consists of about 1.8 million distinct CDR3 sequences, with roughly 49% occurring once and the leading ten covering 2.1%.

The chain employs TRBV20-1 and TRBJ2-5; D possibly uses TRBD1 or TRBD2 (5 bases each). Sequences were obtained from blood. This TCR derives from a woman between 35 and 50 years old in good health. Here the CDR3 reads CSVPGARGETQYF. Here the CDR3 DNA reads TGCAGTGTCCCCGGGGCGAGAGGAGAGACCCAGTACTTC.